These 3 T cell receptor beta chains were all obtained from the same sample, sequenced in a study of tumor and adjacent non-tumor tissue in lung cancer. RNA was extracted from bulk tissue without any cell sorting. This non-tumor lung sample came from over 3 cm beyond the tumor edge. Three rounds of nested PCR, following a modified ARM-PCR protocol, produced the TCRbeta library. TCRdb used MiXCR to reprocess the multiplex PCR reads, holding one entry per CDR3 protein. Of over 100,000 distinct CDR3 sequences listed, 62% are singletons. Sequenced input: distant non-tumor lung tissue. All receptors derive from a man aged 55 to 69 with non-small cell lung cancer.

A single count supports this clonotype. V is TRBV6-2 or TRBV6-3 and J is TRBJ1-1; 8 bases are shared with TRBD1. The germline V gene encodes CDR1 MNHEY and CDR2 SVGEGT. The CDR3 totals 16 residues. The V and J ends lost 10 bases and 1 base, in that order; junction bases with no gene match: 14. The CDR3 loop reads CANDYGQGIGNTEAFF. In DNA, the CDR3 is TGTGCCAATGATTATGGACAGGGCATAGGGAACACTGAAGCTTTCTTT.

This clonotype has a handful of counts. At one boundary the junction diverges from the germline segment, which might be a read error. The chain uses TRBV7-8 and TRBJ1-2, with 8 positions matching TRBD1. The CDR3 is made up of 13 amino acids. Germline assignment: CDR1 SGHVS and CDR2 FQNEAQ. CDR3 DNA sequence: TGTGCCGGCAGCCCCGGACAGGGTTGGGGCTACACCTTC. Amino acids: CAGSPGQGWGYTF.

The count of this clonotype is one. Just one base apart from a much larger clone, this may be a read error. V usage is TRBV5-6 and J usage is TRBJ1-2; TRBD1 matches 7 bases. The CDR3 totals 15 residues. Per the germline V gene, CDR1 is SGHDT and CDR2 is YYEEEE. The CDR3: CASSLDYRGPYDYTF. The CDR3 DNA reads TGTGCCAGCAGCTTGGACTACAGGGGACCCTATGACTACACCTTC.